The 20 T cell receptor beta chains below were found in one sample sequenced in a study of control samples from healthy donors and cancer patients. TCRdb's copy holds only in-frame clones and misses some; the assay was immunoSEQ multiplex PCR. The table has about 40,000 clones, 92% seen once; the top ten hold roughly 3.5%. What was sequenced was blood. These receptors were taken from a woman between 45 and 65 years old in good health.

This chain connects TRBV15 to TRBJ1-1; D ambiguous. The ends were cut back, 0 bases at V and 1 base at J, with 9 bases in the middle. The CDR3 has 15 residues. Germline V gene data show CDR1 as LNHNV and CDR2 as YYDKDF (reference sequence). In DNA form, the CDR3 reads TGTGCCACCAGCAGAGAGGCGGCGGCGAACACTGAAGCTTTCTTT. Encoded protein: CATSREAAANTEAFF.

The chain recombines TRBV7-2 with TRBJ1-5, with TRBD1 as a possible D gene (5 bases). V was pared by 8 bases and J by 3 bases, with 14 bases between. Germline V lookup: CDR1 SGHTA, CDR2 FQGNSA. CDR3 length equals 14 residues. CDR3 region: CASLRENFNQPQHF. CDR3 DNA: TGTGCCAGCCTCAGGGAGAATTTCAATCAGCCCCAGCATTTT.

This chain joins TRBV28 and TRBJ1-2; 9 nucleotides match TRBD1. V trimming: 1 base; J trimming: 7 bases; junction bases outside the gene matches: 4. This CDR3 has 14 residues. Germline lookup yields CDR1 MDHEN and CDR2 SYDVKM. CDR3 coding DNA: TGTGCCAGCAGTTTATATGGGACAGGGTTTGGCTACACCTTC. This sequence encodes CASSLYGTGFGYTF.

The CDR3 DNA follows: TGTGCCAGCAGTGAAGGAGGTGAGACCCAGTACTTC. It encodes CASSEGGETQYF. This chain connects TRBV6-1 to TRBJ2-5; D gene ambiguous. The V end was cut by 1 base, the J end by 5 bases, with 5 bases between. In germline, CDR1 is MNHNS, CDR2 SASEGT. This CDR3 contains 12 residues.

The rearrangement links TRBV9 to TRBJ1-2, with unresolved D. The V gene lost 3 bases and the J gene lost 4 bases, with 16 bases spanning the gap. The CDR3 is 15 amino acids. Germline CDR1 SGDLS, CDR2 YYNGEE. In nucleotides, the CDR3 is TGTGCCAGCAGCGACAGTTTCCAAGCCTCCTATGGCTACACCTTC. Translated: CASSDSFQASYGYTF. Full variable domain (remainder filled in from reference TRBV9 and TRBJ1-2): DSGVTQTPKHLITATGQRVTLRCSPRSGDLSVYWYQQSLDQGLQFLIQYYNGEERAKGNILERFSAQQFPDLHSELNLSSLELGDSALYFCASSDSFQASYGYTFGSGTRLTVV.

Only one count was recorded for this clone. Germline and junction disagree at one end, which may indicate a read error. The genes are TRBV7-8 and TRBJ2-5, with D unclear. Germline CDR1 reads SGHVS; CDR2 reads FQNEAQ. The CDR3 has 12 residues. The CDR3 DNA is TGTGCCAGCAGCTTAGTAGCAGAGGCCCAGTACTTC. It codes for CASSLVAEAQYF. The whole variable domain, remainder taken from reference TRBV7-8 and TRBJ2-5, is GAGVSQSPRYKVAKRGQDVALRCDPISGHVSLFWYQQALGQGPEFLTYFQNEAQLDKSGLPSDRFFAERPEGSVSTLKIQRTQQEDSAVYLCASSLVAEAQYFGPGTRLLVL.

The V gene is TRBV12-3 or TRBV12-4, the J gene TRBJ1-2; D uncertain. V shed 2 bases and J shed 5 bases, with 9 bases lying between them. This CDR3 region has 13 residues. Here the CDR3 reads CASSLSQDYGYTF. The CDR3 DNA reads as TGTGCCAGCAGTTTATCTCAGGATTATGGCTACACCTTC.

As regards this clone: Mismatch with germline at one junction end may stem from a read error. The chain joins TRBV7-8 to TRBJ1-2; D possibly corresponds to TRBD1 (5 bases). CDR3 length: 13 amino acids. CDR1 and CDR2 from the germline V gene are SGHVS and FQNEAQ. The CDR3 DNA reads TGTGCCAGCAGCCATGGTCGTTCACAGGCTCCACACTTC. Amino acid sequence: CASSHGRSQAPHF. Looking up the rest from reference TRBV7-8 and TRBJ1-2 gives the full variable domain: GAGVSQSPRYKVAKRGQDVALRCDPISGHVSLFWYQQALGQGPEFLTYFQNEAQLDKSGLPSDRFFAERPEGSVSTLKIQRTQQEDSAVYLCASSHGRSQAPHFGSGTRLTVV.

CDR3 sequence (DNA): TGTGCCAGCAGCCAAGATCCGGCAGGGTTTGGTTCACCCCTCCACTTT. This gives the protein CASSQDPAGFGSPLHF. The chain links TRBV4-2 to TRBJ1-6; TRBD1 might be the D (5 bases). V lost 0 bases to trimming and J lost 9 bases, with 15 bases between them. Germline V gene lookup returns CDR1 LGHNA and CDR2 YNFKEQ. The CDR3 has 16 residues.

The chain has TRBV6-2 or TRBV6-3 and TRBJ2-7; 8 nucleotides line up with TRBD2. Germline CDR1 and CDR2: MNHEY and SVGEGT. Trimming cost V 0 bases and J 4 bases; bases outside gene matches: 2. There are 14 residues in the CDR3. The CDR3 is CASSYSTGGYEQYF. CDR3 DNA: TGTGCCAGCAGTTACTCGACGGGGGGGTACGAGCAGTACTTC.

The chain combines TRBV6-1 with TRBJ2-6; D is unclear. V dropped 0 bases and J dropped 0 bases, with 6 bases sitting between them. Germline assignment: CDR1 MNHNS and CDR2 SASEGT. The CDR3 covers 16 residues. The CDR3 reads CASSEAPFSGANVLTF. DNA of the CDR3: TGTGCCAGCAGTGAAGCCCCGTTCTCTGGGGCCAACGTCCTGACTTTC.

The V gene is TRBV30, the J gene TRBJ1-6, with a weak D call TRBD1 (6 bases). Germline CDR1 is GTSNPN and CDR2 is SVGIG (reference sequence). Trimming left V 5 bases short and J 7 bases short, with 12 bases between. The CDR3 runs 13 residues. The CDR3 nucleotides read TGTGCCTGGCAAGAGGGGGGCAATTCACCCCTCCACTTT. This codes for CAWQEGGNSPLHF.

The chain combines TRBV27 with TRBJ2-7, with 9 bases lining up with TRBD2. V trimming: 2 bases; J trimming: 2 bases; junction bases outside the gene matches: 4. Per germline, CDR1 MNHEY and CDR2 SMNVEV (reference sequence). This CDR3 has 15 residues. The CDR3 nucleotides read TGTGCCAGCAGTTTAGGTAGCGGGGGAACCTACGAGCAGTACTTC. Translation gives CASSLGSGGTYEQYF.

The chain links TRBV7-9 to TRBJ1-2; no clear D gene. Between the trimmed V and J ends, which lost 5 bases and 2 bases, there was a span of 6 bases. Germline values: CDR1 SEHNR, CDR2 FQNEAQ (reference sequence). The CDR3 length is 12 residues. CDR3 sequence reads: CASSPDNYGYTF. CDR3 sequence (DNA): TGTGCCAGCAGCCCGGACAACTATGGCTACACCTTC.

CDR3 loop: CAISATGGGRAFF. Here the CDR3 DNA reads TGTGCCATCAGCGCTACAGGGGGCGGGAGAGCTTTCTTT. The chain uses TRBV10-3 and TRBJ1-1, with 9 nucleotides matching TRBD1. The germline gives CDR1 ENHRY, CDR2 SYGVKD. V shed 6 bases, J shed 10 bases, and the junction held 9 bases outside the gene matches. This CDR3 region has 13 residues.

The V and J genes are TRBV7-2 and TRBJ2-4, with 9 bases identical to TRBD1. The CDR3 contains 15 residues. Germline V gene data show CDR1 as SGHTA and CDR2 as FQGNSA. The J segment lost 6 bases and the V segment lost 5 bases, leaving 8 bases of the junction unmatched. The CDR3 DNA reads as TGTGCCAGCAGCCTCCCCGGGACAGGGATAAACATTCAGTACTTC. It specifies CASSLPGTGINIQYF.

This clone is termed medium-sized (0.01 to 0.1%). The chain carries TRBV4-3 and TRBJ2-7; D unclear. Per the germline V gene, CDR1 is LGHNA and CDR2 is YSLEER. This CDR3 is built from 15 residues. V was trimmed by 1 base and J by 3 bases, leaving 13 bases between them. The CDR3 coding sequence is TGCGCCAGCAGCCAAGTGGTGGCTTCAGGCTACGAGCAGTACTTC. This codes for CASSQVVASGYEQYF.

The V and J genes are TRBV6-2 or TRBV6-3 and TRBJ2-5; D perhaps matches TRBD2 (6 bases). The CDR3 has 14 residues. V gave up 5 bases and J gave up 4 bases, with 14 bases separating them. Per the germline V gene, CDR1 is MNHEY and CDR2 is SVGEGT. This CDR3 is CASSPRDGGETQYF. Here the CDR3 DNA reads TGTGCCAGCAGTCCCCGGGACGGGGGAGAGACCCAGTACTTC.

The gene calls are TRBV30 and TRBJ2-7; D call uncertain. V was trimmed by 0 bases and J by 0 bases, leaving 15 bases between them. This CDR3 has 16 amino acids. Germline assignment: CDR1 GTSNPN and CDR2 SVGIG (reference sequence). The DNA for the CDR3 is TGTGCCTGGAGTGTAAAAGACTTCCTGAGCTCCTACGAGCAGTACTTC. This translates into CAWSVKDFLSSYEQYF.

V gene TRBV27 combines with J gene TRBJ1-2; tentatively, D is TRBD1 (5 bases). The CDR3 is 16 residues long. V dropped 3 bases and J dropped 0 bases, with 14 bases sitting between them. The germline V gene has CDR1 MNHEY and CDR2 SMNVEV (reference sequence). CDR3 amino acids: CASSLSTGLTNYGYTF. CDR3 coding DNA: TGTGCCAGCAGTTTGTCCACAGGACTTACTAACTATGGCTACACCTTC.